The entry below describes one T cell receptor beta chain. No antigen is known for it. The junction differs from germline at one of its ends, possibly a read error. Described treatment: roughly ten-day PBMC culture with coronavirus spike peptide pools or control peptides (ViraFEST assay). The entry originates in a study of vaccination and CD4 T cells after COVID-19. Per germline, CDR1 DFQATT and CDR2 SNEGSKA (reference sequence). The CDR3 has 12 amino acids. With the Oncomine TCR Beta short-read assay, DNA from cultured CD4+ T cells was sequenced. TCRdb passed the PCR reads through MiXCR, listing each CDR3 protein once. The table includes tens of thousands of distinct CDR3 sequences, around 60% detected once.

This TCR was recovered from a human donor who received a COVID-19 vaccine. The chain carries TRBV20-1 and TRBJ1-1, with D unresolved. The source material was CD4+ T cells from blood, cultured in vitro, sampled after SARS-CoV-2 vaccination. The CDR3, as DNA: TGCAGTGCGCGGACGGGAAACAATGAAGCTTTCTTT. Translated, it gives CSARTGNNEAFF.